This is a list of T cell receptor beta chains from one sample in a study of shared clonotypes between healthy human individuals. Only in-frame clones appear in the TCRdb table, and some are missing; sequencing was by immunoSEQ multiplex PCR. The sample has roughly 1.4 million clones, 98% seen once; the top ten hold approximately 0.4%. The sequenced sample was naive CD4+ T cells sorted from blood. The receptors stem from a man between 25 and 39 years old in good health. The CDR3 runs from the conserved cysteine through the conserved F or W.

>TRBJ2-7|TRBV2
CASRWTGEYEQYF
>TRBJ2-5|TRBV28
CARPRAGRRETQYF
>TRBJ2-7|TRBV7-9
CASSGAFSVIDEQYF
>TRBJ2-3|TRBV27
CASSLFGTVPTDTQYF
>TRBJ2-5|TRBV9
CASSVGVDRKYQETQYF
>TRBJ2-7|TRBV7-9
CTSSFPGTNYEQYF
>TRBJ2-7|TRBV5-4
CASSFGSPYEQYF
>TRBJ2-5|TRBV7-8
CASSLTTLGGRFQETQYF
>TRBJ2-1|TRBV5-5
CASGRDYNEQFF
>TRBJ1-3|TRBV25-1
CASSDHPPGFAGNTIYF
>TRBJ1-2|TRBV5-1
CASSLGQGTAYGYTF
>TRBJ1-3|TRBV10-3
CAISPLAGNTIYF
>TRBJ1-1|TRBV28
CATFQWDTEAFF
>TRBJ2-2|TRBV27
CASSSPGPGELFF
>TRBJ2-1|TRBV7-9
CASSKTSGSGNEQFF
>TRBJ2-7|TRBV11-2
CASNKEGYEQYF
>TRBJ1-3|TRBV5-1
CASSLGIQGPFSGNTIYF
>TRBJ2-1|TRBV10-3
CATGLAGAGEQFF
>TRBJ2-7|TRBV11-2
CASSPPAEREPYEQYF
>TRBJ2-1|TRBV29-1
CSVEMGGTSSYNEQFF
>TRBJ2-1|TRBV25-1
CASSGTEGQFF
>TRBJ1-2|TRBV11-2
CASSLDPAGRSNYGYTF
>TRBJ2-1|TRBV6-1
CASSEGLAGDNEQFF